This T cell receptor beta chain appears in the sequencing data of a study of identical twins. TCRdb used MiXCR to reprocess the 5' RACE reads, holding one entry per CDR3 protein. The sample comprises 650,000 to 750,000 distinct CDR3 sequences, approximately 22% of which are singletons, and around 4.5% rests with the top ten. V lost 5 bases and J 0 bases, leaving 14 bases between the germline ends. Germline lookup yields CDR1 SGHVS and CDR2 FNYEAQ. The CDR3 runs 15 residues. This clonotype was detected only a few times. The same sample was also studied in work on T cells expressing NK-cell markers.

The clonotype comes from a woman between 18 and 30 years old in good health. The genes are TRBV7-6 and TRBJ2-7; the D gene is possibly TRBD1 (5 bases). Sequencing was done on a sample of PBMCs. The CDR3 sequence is CASSDRAGSSYEQYF. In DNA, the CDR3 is TGTGCCAGCAGCGATAGGGCAGGGTCCTCCTACGAGCAGTACTTC.